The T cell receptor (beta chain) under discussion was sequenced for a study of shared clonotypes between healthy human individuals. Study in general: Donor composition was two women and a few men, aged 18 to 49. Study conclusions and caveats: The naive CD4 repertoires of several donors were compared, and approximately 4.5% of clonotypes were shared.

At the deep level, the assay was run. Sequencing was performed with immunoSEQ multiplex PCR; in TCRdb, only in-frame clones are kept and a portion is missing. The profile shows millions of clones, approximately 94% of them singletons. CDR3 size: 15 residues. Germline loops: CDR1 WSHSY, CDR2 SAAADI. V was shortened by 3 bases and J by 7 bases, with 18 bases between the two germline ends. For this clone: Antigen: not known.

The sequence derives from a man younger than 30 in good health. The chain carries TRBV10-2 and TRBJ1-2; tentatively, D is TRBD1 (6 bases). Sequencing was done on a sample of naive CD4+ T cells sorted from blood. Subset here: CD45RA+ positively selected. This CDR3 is CASSDRRGNSGGYTF. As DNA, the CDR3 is TGCGCCAGCAGTGATAGGAGGGGGAATTCGGGTGGCTACACCTTC.